This record concerns one T cell receptor beta chain sequence. Antigen specificity is unknown. Some clones are missing from TCRdb's copy, which holds only in-frame ones; the method was immunoSEQ multiplex PCR. The sample lists about 110,000 clones, more than 90% occurring once. V shed 4 bases, J shed 3 bases, and the junction held 7 bases outside the gene matches. This CDR3 region has 15 residues. Germline V gene sequence: CDR1 SGHDT, CDR2 YYEEEE. The sample comes from a study of cytomegalovirus exposure and HLA in healthy donors. About the research overall: The 550 to 700 first-cohort repertoires and the 130 or so validation repertoires shared the same platform, a later analysis reported.

Whole-study findings and limits: Most TCR sequences were rare, but some public TCRs occurred in many donors. With high specificity and sensitivity, the classifier reportedly diagnosed cytomegalovirus status. A list of more than 150 TCR beta chains associated with cytomegalovirus was given.

The chain employs TRBV5-6 and TRBJ2-7; TRBD1 matches at 10 bases. The sequenced sample consisted of PBMCs. The sequence derives from a woman in her late teens or twenties in good health and CMV-seronegative. The CDR3: CASSPRTGGVYEQYF. The CDR3 DNA follows: TGTGCCAGCAGCCCCCGGACAGGGGGAGTCTACGAGCAGTACTTC.